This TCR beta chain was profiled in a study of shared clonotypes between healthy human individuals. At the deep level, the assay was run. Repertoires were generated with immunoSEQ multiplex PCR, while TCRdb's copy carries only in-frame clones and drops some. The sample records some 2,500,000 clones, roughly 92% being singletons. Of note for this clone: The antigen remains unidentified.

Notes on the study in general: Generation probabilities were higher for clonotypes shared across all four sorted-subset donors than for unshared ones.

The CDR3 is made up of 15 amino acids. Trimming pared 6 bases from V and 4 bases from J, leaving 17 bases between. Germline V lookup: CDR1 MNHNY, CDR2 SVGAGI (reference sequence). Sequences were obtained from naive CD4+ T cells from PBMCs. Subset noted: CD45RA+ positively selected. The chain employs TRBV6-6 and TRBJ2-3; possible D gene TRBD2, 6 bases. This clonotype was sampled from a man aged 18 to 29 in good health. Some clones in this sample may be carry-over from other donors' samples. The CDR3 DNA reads TGTGCCAGCAGCCGACAGAGTCCTAGCGCAGATACGCAGTATTTT. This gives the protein CASSRQSPSADTQYF.